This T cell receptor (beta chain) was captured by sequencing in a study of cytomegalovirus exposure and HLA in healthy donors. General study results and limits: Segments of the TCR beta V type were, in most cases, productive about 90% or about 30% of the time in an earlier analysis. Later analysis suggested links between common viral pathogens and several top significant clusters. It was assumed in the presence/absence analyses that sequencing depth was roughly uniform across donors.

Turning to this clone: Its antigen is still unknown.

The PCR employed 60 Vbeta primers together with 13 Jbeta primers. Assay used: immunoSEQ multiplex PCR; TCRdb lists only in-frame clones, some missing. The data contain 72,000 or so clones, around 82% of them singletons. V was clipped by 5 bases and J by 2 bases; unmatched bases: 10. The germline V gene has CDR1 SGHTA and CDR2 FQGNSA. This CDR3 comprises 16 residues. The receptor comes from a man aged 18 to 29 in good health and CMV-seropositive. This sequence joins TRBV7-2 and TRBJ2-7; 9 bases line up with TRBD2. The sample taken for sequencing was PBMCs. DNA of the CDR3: TGTGCCAGCAGCAGGACCGGGACTAGCAGGACCTACGAGCAGTACTTC. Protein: CASSRTGTSRTYEQYF.